This T cell receptor (beta chain) is drawn from a study of blood T cell repertoires in COVID-19. Method: immunoSEQ multiplex PCR; TCRdb's copy keeps in-frame clones and lacks some. This sample has 120,000 to 150,000 clones, with under 90% found just once. The V segment lost 2 bases and the J segment 2 bases; nucleotides outside the gene matches: 1. CDR3 length: 14 residues. Germline V gene lookup returns CDR1 SNHLY and CDR2 FYNNEI. The origin of this receptor is a woman younger than 30 who had been exposed to COVID-19. V is TRBV2 and J is TRBJ1-2; 8 bases match TRBD1. The sample was PBMCs or T cells enriched from blood (not recorded which). As DNA, the CDR3 is TGTGCCAGCAGTGAAAACAGGGGGAACTATGGCTACACCTTC. This encodes CASSENRGNYGYTF.